Shown below are 17 T cell receptor beta chains from a single sample sequenced in a study of cytotoxic CD8 clonotypes in ibrutinib-treated CLL. Sequenced by immunoSEQ multiplex PCR; TCRdb stores in-frame clones only, minus some. The sample has 30,000 to 40,000 clones, 69% seen once. The material was PBMCs, obtained before ibrutinib treatment. These receptors were taken from a human donor with chronic lymphocytic leukemia.

The CDR3 region is CASSHPQGRNEQFF. In nucleotides, the CDR3 is TGTGCCAGCAGCCATCCACAGGGGAGGAATGAGCAGTTCTTC. This sequence joins TRBV11-3 and TRBJ2-1; TRBD1 is a possible D gene (7 bases). Germline V CDR1 and CDR2: SGHNT, YENEEA. The CDR3 sequence is 14 residues long. V lost 5 bases to trimming and J lost 7 bases, with 15 bases between them.

J is TRBJ1-2 and V is TRBV28; D gene ambiguous. CDR1 is MDHEN and CDR2 is SYDVKM in the germline V gene. Trimming shortened V by 5 bases and J by 6 bases, and 19 bases separated the two germline ends. This CDR3 comprises 15 residues. The chain's CDR3 is CASSNSGFRSDGYTF. The DNA for the CDR3 is TGTGCCAGCAGTAACTCAGGATTCAGGTCGGATGGCTACACCTTC.

In this sample, this clone turned up a few times. This CDR3 reads CASSQDPRGSYEQYF. In nucleotides, the CDR3 is TGTGCCAGCAGCCAAGATCCCCGGGGCTCCTACGAGCAGTACTTC. The chain links TRBV4-2 to TRBJ2-7; D perhaps matches TRBD2 (5 bases). Per the germline V gene, CDR1 is LGHNA and CDR2 is YNFKEQ. Trimming took off 0 bases at V and 0 bases at J, with 9 bases between the two ends. The CDR3 spans 15 residues.

The V and J genes are TRBV28 and TRBJ1-6; 7 nucleotides line up with TRBD1. In germline, CDR1 is MDHEN, CDR2 SYDVKM. The CDR3 has 12 amino acids. The V segment lost 8 bases and the J segment 8 bases; nucleotides outside the gene matches: 3. CDR3 in DNA: TGTGCCAGCCGGACAGGTGATTCACCCCTCCACTTT. Amino acid sequence: CASRTGDSPLHF.

The chain employs TRBV5-1 and TRBJ2-3; 8 bases are shared with TRBD2. Germline V gene sequence: CDR1 SGHRS, CDR2 YFSETQ. The length of the CDR3 is 15 residues. Trimming took 0 bases from V and 2 from J; bases not matched to a gene: 2. DNA of the CDR3: TGCGCCAGCAGCTTGGCCGGGGGGGACACAGATACGCAGTATTTT. It translates to CASSLAGGDTDTQYF.

This rearrangement joins TRBV5-6 to TRBJ1-1; D call uncertain. V lost 0 bases, J lost 1 base, and 4 bases lay in between. The CDR3 runs 13 residues. Germline V gene data show CDR1 as SGHDT and CDR2 as YYEEEE. CDR3 bases: TGTGCCAGCAGCTTGGCGGCGAACACTGAAGCTTTCTTT. Its translation: CASSLAANTEAFF.

This chain connects TRBV9 to TRBJ1-1; D unresolved. The CDR3 spans 13 residues. Deletions cut 5 bases from V and 5 bases from J, with 13 bases between. Per the germline V gene, CDR1 is SGDLS and CDR2 is YYNGEE. As DNA, the CDR3 is TGTGCCAGCAGTGAGGGAGGTGGGACTGAAGCTTTCTTT. This codes for CASSEGGGTEAFF.

This clone occurred a few times. This chain uses TRBV27 with TRBJ1-5; D unresolved. CDR3 length: 14 amino acids. The germline gives CDR1 MNHEY, CDR2 SMNVEV (reference sequence). V was pared by 5 bases and J by 4 bases, with 12 bases between. The CDR3 DNA reads TGTGCCAGCAGTCCGGGAAGAGGGAATCAGCCCCAGCATTTT. Translation: CASSPGRGNQPQHF.

The V gene is TRBV28, the J gene TRBJ2-1, with 7 bases matching TRBD2. Germline loops: CDR1 MDHEN, CDR2 SYDVKM. Trimming removed 2 bases from V and 6 bases from J; junction bases left unmatched: 7. The CDR3 has 15 amino acids. The CDR3 sequence is CASSLGASGINEQFF. For the CDR3, the DNA is TGTGCCAGCAGTTTAGGGGCTAGCGGTATCAATGAGCAGTTCTTC.

The genes are TRBV7-3 and TRBJ2-7, with TRBD1 matching over 8 bases. Trimming at V came to 3 bases and at J to 9 bases, leaving 4 bases not matched to a gene. CDR1 and CDR2 (germline): SGHTA, FQGTGA. The CDR3 sequence is 12 residues long. The CDR3 reads CASSLTGEVQYF. The CDR3 DNA follows: TGTGCCAGCAGCTTGACAGGGGAGGTGCAGTACTTC.

This clone was seen a few times. This chain links TRBV5-1 with TRBJ2-5, with 15 bases identical to TRBD2. CDR3 length: 19 residues. CDR1 is SGHRS, CDR2 YFSETQ, per germline. V lost 4 bases to trimming and J lost 0 bases; unmatched junction nucleotides: 10. The CDR3 reads CASSQGLAGGPRYQETQYF. As DNA, the CDR3 is TGCGCCAGCAGCCAGGGACTAGCGGGGGGCCCGAGGTACCAAGAGACCCAGTACTTC.

The chain carries TRBV19 and TRBJ2-7; TRBD1 might be the D (5 bases). Germline V gene data show CDR1 as LNHDA and CDR2 as SQIVND (reference sequence). The V and J ends lost 7 bases and 3 bases respectively, with 10 bases between them. This CDR3 is built from 12 residues. The CDR3 nucleotides read TGTGCCAGTATGGGGCAGGTCTACGAGCAGTACTTC. Amino acid sequence: CASMGQVYEQYF.

The chain combines TRBV28 with TRBJ2-7; 7 nucleotides align to TRBD1. CDR3 length: 14 residues. Germline CDR1 reads MDHEN; CDR2 reads SYDVKM. The J segment lost 0 bases and the V segment lost 10 bases, leaving 9 bases of the junction unmatched. In DNA form, the CDR3 reads TGTGCCATTAACGACAGGGCGGTCTCCTACGAGCAGTACTTC. It is translated as CAINDRAVSYEQYF. Looking up the rest from reference TRBV28 and TRBJ2-7 gives the full variable domain: DVKVTQSSRYLVKRTGEKVFLECVQDMDHENMFWYRQDPGLGLRLIYFSYDVKMKEKGDIPEGYSVSREKKERFSLILESASTNQTSMYLCAINDRAVSYEQYFGPGTRLTVT.

The chain links TRBV28 to TRBJ2-5; TRBD2 aligns across 8 bases. This CDR3 has 18 amino acids. The trim removed 5 bases at V and 0 bases at J, leaving 14 bases unmatched. CDR1 is MDHEN and CDR2 is SYDVKM in the germline V gene. CDR3 bases: TGTGCCAGCAGTGGCAACAGGGCGGGGGGCATCAACCAAGAGACCCAGTACTTC. Encoded protein: CASSGNRAGGINQETQYF.

This sequence joins TRBV28 and TRBJ2-7, with 8 nucleotides matching TRBD1. CDR3 length: 17 amino acids. V shed 5 bases and J 0 bases; nucleotides not matched to a gene: 12. Germline loops: CDR1 MDHEN, CDR2 SYDVKM. CDR3 in amino acids: CASSPLGGQVSSYEQYF. Here the CDR3 DNA reads TGTGCCAGCAGTCCCCTAGGGGGACAGGTTTCCTCCTACGAGCAGTACTTC.

This clone occurred a few times. The CDR3 reads CASGRDESFYEQFF. The DNA for the CDR3 is TGCGCCAGCGGCCGGGACGAGTCTTTCTATGAGCAGTTCTTC. The V and J genes are TRBV5-1 and TRBJ2-1; perhaps D is TRBD1 or TRBD2 (5 bases each). V was trimmed by 7 bases and J by 8 bases, leaving 19 bases between them. Germline values: CDR1 SGHRS, CDR2 YFSETQ. The CDR3 runs to 14 residues.

This chain joins TRBV9 and TRBJ2-2, with 7 bases fitting TRBD1. With 4 bases clipped from V and 7 bases from J, the junction kept 13 bases outside the gene matches. Germline assignment: CDR1 SGDLS and CDR2 YYNGEE. The CDR3 contains 16 residues. The CDR3 is CASSTRQGMVDGELFF. The DNA of the CDR3 is TGTGCCAGCAGCACTCGACAGGGCATGGTGGACGGGGAGCTGTTTTTT.